One T cell receptor (beta chain) is described in this entry. TCRdb reprocessed the reads via MiXCR and lists one record per CDR3 protein. The sample gives roughly 760,000 distinct CDR3 sequences, 35% to 45% of which show up once; 2.5% to 3.5% is in the top ten. In germline, CDR1 is SGHVS, CDR2 FNYEAQ. The CDR3 contains 15 residues. V shed 6 bases, J shed 3 bases, and the junction held 8 bases outside the gene matches. These data originate in a study of T cell repertoires in cytomegalovirus infection. On the study more broadly: Indicated by public TCR beta signatures were CMV infection and matching HLA type.

The specimen sequenced was PBMCs. The source is a human donor in good health (CMV status not recorded). Some clones in this sample may be carry-over from other donors' samples. This chain links TRBV7-6 with TRBJ2-5; TRBD1 aligns across 9 bases. The DNA of the CDR3 is TGTGCCAGCAGGCGGCCGGGACAGGGAAAAGAGACCCAGTACTTC. It codes for CASRRPGQGKETQYF.